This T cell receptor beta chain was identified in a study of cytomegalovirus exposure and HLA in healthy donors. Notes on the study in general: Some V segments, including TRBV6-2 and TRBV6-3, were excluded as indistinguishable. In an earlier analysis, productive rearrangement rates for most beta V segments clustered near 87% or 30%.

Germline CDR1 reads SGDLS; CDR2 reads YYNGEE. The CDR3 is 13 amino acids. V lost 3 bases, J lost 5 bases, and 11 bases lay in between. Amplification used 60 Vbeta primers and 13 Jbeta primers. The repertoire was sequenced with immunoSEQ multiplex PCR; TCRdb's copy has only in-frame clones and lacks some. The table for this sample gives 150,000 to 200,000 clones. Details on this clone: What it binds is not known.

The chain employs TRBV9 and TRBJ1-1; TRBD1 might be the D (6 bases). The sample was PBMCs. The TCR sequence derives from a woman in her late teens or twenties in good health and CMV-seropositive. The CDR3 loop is CASSAGVRTEAFF. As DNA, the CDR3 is TGTGCCAGCAGCGCAGGGGTACGGACTGAAGCTTTCTTT.